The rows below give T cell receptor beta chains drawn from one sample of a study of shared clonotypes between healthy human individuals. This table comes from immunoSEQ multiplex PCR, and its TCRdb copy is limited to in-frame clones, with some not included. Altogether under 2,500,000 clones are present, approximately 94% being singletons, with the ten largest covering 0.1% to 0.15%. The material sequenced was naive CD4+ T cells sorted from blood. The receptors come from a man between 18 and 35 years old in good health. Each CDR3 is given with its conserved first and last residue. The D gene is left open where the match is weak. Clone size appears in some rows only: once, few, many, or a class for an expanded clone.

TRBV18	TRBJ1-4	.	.	CASSPPKGGINEKLFF	TGTGCCAGCTCACCACCCAAAGGCGGAATTAATGAAAAACTGTTTTTT
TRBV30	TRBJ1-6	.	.	CAWSSPTYNSPLHF	TGTGCCTGGAGTAGTCCTACCTATAATTCACCCCTCCACTTT
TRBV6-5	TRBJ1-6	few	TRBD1	CASSPTGNRSPLHF	TGTGCCAGCAGCCCGACAGGGAATAGGTCACCCCTCCACTTT
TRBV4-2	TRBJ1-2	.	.	CASSQVGRAGYTF	TGTGCCAGCAGCCAAGTGGGCAGGGCTGGCTACACCTTC
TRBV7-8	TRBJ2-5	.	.	CASSWDGADGETQYF	TGTGCCAGCAGCTGGGACGGGGCCGATGGAGAGACCCAGTACTTC
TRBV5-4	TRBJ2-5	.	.	CASSLYQGAGETQYF	TGTGCCAGCAGCTTGTACCAGGGAGCGGGAGAGACCCAGTACTTC
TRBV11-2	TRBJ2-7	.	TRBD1	CASSLEGQATALYF	TGTGCCAGCAGCTTAGAGGGACAGGCAACGGCGCTGTACTTC
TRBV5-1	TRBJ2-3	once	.	CASTLGPVFDTQYF	TGCGCCAGCACCCTCGGACCCGTCTTCGATACGCAGTATTTT
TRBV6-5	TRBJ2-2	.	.	CASSYTVMSTGELFF	TGTGCCAGCAGTTATACGGTCATGAGCACCGGGGAGCTGTTTTTT
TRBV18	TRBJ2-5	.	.	CASSKQETQYF	TGTGCCAGCTCGAAACAAGAGACCCAGTACTTC
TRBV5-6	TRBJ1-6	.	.	CASSLLTLSSPLHF	TGTGCCAGCAGCTTATTAACACTAAGTTCACCCCTCCACTTT
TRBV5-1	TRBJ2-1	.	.	CASSVEAEQFF	TGCGCCAGCAGCGTCGAGGCCGAGCAGTTCTTC
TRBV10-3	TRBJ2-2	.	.	CATSDYSGTGELFF	TGTGCCACGTCAGATTATTCGGGCACCGGGGAGCTGTTTTTT
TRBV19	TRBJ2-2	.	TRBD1	CASSPGQKRTGELFF	TGTGCCAGTAGTCCGGGACAGAAAAGAACCGGGGAGCTGTTTTTT
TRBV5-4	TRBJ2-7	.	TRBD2	CASSSDGRTRAYEQYF	TGTGCCAGCAGCAGCGACGGGAGGACTCGGGCCTACGAGCAGTACTTC
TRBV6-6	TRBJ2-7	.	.	CASSYSTSYEQYF	TGTGCCAGCAGTTATTCTACTAGCTACGAGCAGTACTTC
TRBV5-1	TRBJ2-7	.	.	CASSQSDGGYGEQYF	TGCGCCAGCAGCCAATCGGACGGGGGCTACGGGGAGCAGTACTTC
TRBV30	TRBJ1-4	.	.	CAWERGPNEKLFF	TGTGCCTGGGAACGAGGGCCTAATGAAAAACTGTTTTTT
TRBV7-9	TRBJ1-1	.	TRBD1	CASSHRGRVEAFF	TGTGCCAGCAGCCACAGGGGGCGGGTTGAAGCTTTCTTT
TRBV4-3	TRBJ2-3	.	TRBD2	CASSHTLGTSGDTQYF	TGCGCCAGCAGCCACACTCTAGGGACTAGCGGAGATACGCAGTATTTT
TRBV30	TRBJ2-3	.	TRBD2	CAWSPALAEADTQYF	TGTGCCTGGAGTCCCGCCCTAGCGGAGGCAGATACGCAGTATTTT
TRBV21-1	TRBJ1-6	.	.	CASSKYLPLRSDSPLHF	TGTGCCAGCAGCAAATACCTCCCACTCAGATCGGATTCACCCCTCCACTTT
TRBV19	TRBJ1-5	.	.	CASSIGPGLIFVQPQHF	TGTGCCAGTAGTATAGGGCCCGGACTAATATTCGTACAGCCCCAGCATTTT
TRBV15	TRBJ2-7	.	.	CATSRVNGAYEQYF	TGTGCCACCAGCAGAGTTAACGGGGCCTACGAGCAGTACTTC
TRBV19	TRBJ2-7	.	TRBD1	CASKRGQGSYEQYF	TGTGCCAGTAAGAGGGGACAGGGGTCCTACGAGCAGTACTTC